A selection of T cell receptor beta chains follows, all from one sample in a study of T cell repertoires in cytomegalovirus infection. For these TCRs, the target antigens are not known. One entry per CDR3 protein, called by TCRdb with MiXCR from the reads. In the table there are some 940,000 distinct CDR3 sequences, 31% of which are singletons. The sequences come from cultured CD8+ T cells from PBMCs, collected from culture after CMV antigen stimulation. The receptor set was obtained from a human donor in good health (CMV status not recorded). Some clones in this sample may be carry-over from other donors' samples. Both conserved end residues are part of each CDR3. The order of the fields is J gene, clone size, V gene, D gene, CDR3 DNA, CDR3 protein. D genes are given only for firm matches. Clone size is not always given. Where it is, it says once, few, many or a class for expanded clones.

>TRBJ2-2|NA|TRBV29-1|NA
TGCAGCGTTCCTAAGCCGGGCACCGGGGAGCTGTTTTTT
CSVPKPGTGELFF
>TRBJ2-1|few|TRBV7-9|NA
TGTGCCAGCAGCTTTAGAGGGCGTGGGTTCTTC
CASSFRGRGFF
>TRBJ1-1|NA|TRBV3-1|NA
TGTGCCAGCAGCCAAGATTGGGCGACCCTGAACACTGAAGCTTTCTTT
CASSQDWATLNTEAFF
>TRBJ2-3|few|TRBV7-2|TRBD1
TGTGCCAGCAGCTTCACACAGGGGGTGGCAGATACGCAGTATTTT
CASSFTQGVADTQYF
>TRBJ2-5|NA|TRBV19|NA
TGTGCCAGTCTCGGAGCACCCCAAGAGACCCAGTACTTC
CASLGAPQETQYF
>TRBJ2-5|few|TRBV6-6|TRBD1
TGTGCCAGCAGTTACTACCGGACAGGCCCTCAAGAGACCCAGTACTTC
CASSYYRTGPQETQYF
>TRBJ1-6|few|TRBV19|TRBD1
TGTGCCAGTAGTACCACCCGACAGGGGCGAAGCTCCTATAATTCACCCCTCCACTTT
CASSTTRQGRSSYNSPLHF
>TRBJ2-5|few|TRBV7-6|TRBD1
TGTGCCAGCAGCTTAAAGGACAGGGGTGATGAGACCCAGTACTTC
CASSLKDRGDETQYF
>TRBJ2-2|NA|TRBV5-4|NA
TGTGCCAGCAGCTTGTCGAGGGCCGACACCGGGGAGCTGTTTTTT
CASSLSRADTGELFF
>TRBJ1-4|NA|TRBV7-8|TRBD1
TGTGCCAGCAGCCAGAACACAGGGGCTAATGAAAAACTGTTTTTT
CASSQNTGANEKLFF
>TRBJ2-5|NA|TRBV5-1|TRBD2
TGCGCCAGCAGCTTACGGGAGGGGTCGTTGGGGGCCCAGGAGACCCAGTACTTC
CASSLREGSLGAQETQYF
>TRBJ2-6|NA|TRBV7-2|NA
TGTGCCAGCAGCTCCGCGTTCCCCTCTGGGGCCAACGTCCTGACTTTC
CASSSAFPSGANVLTF
>TRBJ2-1|NA|TRBV6-5|TRBD1
TGTGCCAGCAGTTACGATATCGGGACAGGTTCCTACAATGAGCAGTTCTTC
CASSYDIGTGSYNEQFF
>TRBJ2-7|NA|TRBV19|NA
TGTGCCAGTAGTATAGTAGGCACCGTTGGCTACGAGCAGTACTTC
CASSIVGTVGYEQYF
>TRBJ2-1|few|TRBV5-1|TRBD2
TGCGCCAGCAGCTCGGCGTCCACGCTAGCGGGGGCCACCTACAATGAGCAGTTCTTC
CASSSASTLAGATYNEQFF
>TRBJ1-2|few|TRBV27|TRBD1
TGTGCCAGCATTCCTCTTGGGGGACAGGAAGGCTACACCTTC
CASIPLGGQEGYTF
>TRBJ2-2|once|TRBV24-1|TRBD1
TGTGCCACCATGACCGACAGGGGAGATAGGACCGGGGAGCTGTTTTTT
CATMTDRGDRTGELFF
>TRBJ1-1|NA|TRBV4-3|NA
TGCGCCAGCAGCCAAGTAACGGACAGGAACACTGAAGCTTTCTTT
CASSQVTDRNTEAFF
>TRBJ1-6|NA|TRBV7-9|NA
TGTGCCAGCAGCTACAGGGACTCACCCCTCCACTTT
CASSYRDSPLHF
>TRBJ2-1|few|TRBV6-2/TRBV6-3|NA
TGTGCCAGCAGTTATACAGGGACTTCCTACAATGAGCAGTTCTTC
CASSYTGTSYNEQFF
>TRBJ2-1|NA|TRBV7-6|NA
TGTGCCAGCAACGAGATAGCAGGGTGGTCCTACAATGAGCAGTTCTTC
CASNEIAGWSYNEQFF
>TRBJ1-1|NA|TRBV14|NA
TGTGCCAGCAGTACTCGGACCCGGACGGACACTGAAGCTTTCTTT
CASSTRTRTDTEAFF
>TRBJ1-2|NA|TRBV19|NA
TGTGCCAGTAACTCGGAATCTTATGGCTACACCTTC
CASNSESYGYTF
>TRBJ2-2|NA|TRBV27|TRBD2
TGTGCCAGCAGTTTACTAGCGGGGGGGCCAGGTTGGGAGCTGTTTTTT
CASSLLAGGPGWELFF
>TRBJ2-2|NA|TRBV5-4|NA
TGTGCCAGCAGCTTTTTCTACAGTAACACCGGGGAGCTGTTTTTT
CASSFFYSNTGELFF
>TRBJ2-1|NA|TRBV6-1|NA
TGTGCCAGCAGTGAAGTAGGGGCCTCCTACAATGAGCAGTTCTTC
CASSEVGASYNEQFF
>TRBJ1-3|few|TRBV19|TRBD1
TGTGCCAGTAGGGACAGGGGACCCCTTCGCTCTGGAAACACCATATATTTT
CASRDRGPLRSGNTIYF